This T cell receptor beta chain was sequenced during a study of CD8+ T cells in alopecia areata. Study-wide context: Dosing with tofacitinib proceeded for 6 to 18 months, followed by 6 months off drug.

Reverse transcription of extracted RNA yielded cDNA, which provided the sequencing template. Using immunoSEQ multiplex PCR, the repertoire was profiled, and TCRdb retains in-frame clones only, with some absent. Among 110,000 or so clones listed, roughly two fifths were seen once. The germline V gene encodes CDR1 SGHTA and CDR2 FQGNSA. The CDR3 extends over 15 amino acids. The germline V and J ends were trimmed by 3 bases and 2 bases, with 14 bases remaining between them. Specimen: CD4+ T cells sorted from blood. This clonotype was obtained from a human donor with alopecia areata. The chain links TRBV7-2 to TRBJ2-7; D perhaps matches TRBD1 (6 bases). CDR3 protein: CASSFDRSPPYEQYF. CDR3 DNA sequence: TGTGCCAGCAGCTTCGACAGGTCCCCGCCCTACGAGCAGTACTTC.